This T cell receptor (beta chain) was sequenced during a study of control samples from healthy donors and cancer patients. Sequenced by immunoSEQ multiplex PCR; TCRdb stores in-frame clones only, minus some. The data show fewer than 200,000 clones, roughly 93% seen once. Germline V gene data show CDR1 as MDHEN and CDR2 as SYDVKM. The J segment lost 2 bases and the V segment lost 2 bases, leaving 10 bases of the junction unmatched. This CDR3 comprises 17 residues. This sequence joins TRBV28 and TRBJ2-3, with 7 bases fitting TRBD1. Sequencing input: blood. This sequence originates from a woman aged 60-75 years in good health. CDR3 protein: CASSLDREGGHTDTQYF. The CDR3 region has the DNA TGTGCCAGCAGTTTAGACAGGGAAGGAGGACACACAGATACGCAGTATTTT.